This TCR beta chain originates from a study of T cells in Graves' hyperthyroidism and ophthalmopathy (dated by TCRdb to about 2019). For context, the study as a whole: Peripheral blood samples were taken at the time of initial diagnosis, prior to any treatment. A discovery cohort of roughly 100 patients, approximately 44 with Graves' ophthalmopathy and 57 with stable Graves' hyperthyroidism, was used to find distinguishing TCR V-J signatures. An independent validation cohort of about 20 hyperthyroidism patients and about 16 patients who later progressed to ophthalmopathy tested prospective prediction of ophthalmopathy. The roughly 90 discovery patients were divided at random into training and test sets in a 7:3 ratio. Thyroid tissue and blood T-cell repertoires from six or seven Graves' hyperthyroidism patients were also compared in the study. Following sampling, methimazole starting at 30 mg daily was given to hyperthyroidism patients, and high-dose intravenous methylprednisolone was given to ophthalmopathy patients. TCR Vbeta CDR3 sequencing of roughly 140 peripheral blood samples (43 ophthalmopathy, 75 hyperthyroidism and 17 progressor patients) is reported in the paper. Results the study describes overall, beyond this receptor: A 13 V-J signature model separated ophthalmopathy from stable hyperthyroidism, with about 90% sensitivity and approximately 81% specificity in cross-validation and 80%/75% in testing. No statistical method was used to set the sample size in advance, and investigators knew the group allocation. Most expanded thyroid clonotypes (frequency above 0.001) were also detected in blood, suggesting blood repertoires may reflect thyroid immune responses. In validation, the model predicted progression to ophthalmopathy a median of about 6.8 months before onset, with approximately 70% sensitivity and roughly 77% specificity.

Graves' hyperthyroidism was defined as stable when no progression to ophthalmopathy occurred over 18 months of follow-up. Hyperthyroidism patients were newly diagnosed, with disease duration under 2 months, and aged 18 to 65 years. Any patient with an uncontrolled infection, another autoimmune disease, pregnancy or lactation was excluded. Diagnoses were based on clinical symptoms, serum thyroxine and TRAb, thyroid ultrasound and orbital computed tomography. PBMCs were isolated from 8 to 10 ml of fresh peripheral blood by Ficoll-Paque density gradient centrifugation. Total RNA was extracted with Trizol reagent, and quality was checked on an Agilent 2100 Bioanalyzer. The CDR3, cysteine through phenylalanine, is 15 amino acids long. Just CDR3 DNA is preserved here, 45 bases in frame from base 1. From the germline V gene, CDR1 is SGDLS and CDR2 is YYNGEE. Trimming takes 7 bases from V and 3 bases from J, and the germline ends sit 17 bases apart.

Amplification of TCR beta CDR3 regions was carried out from RNA transcripts. The first round of RT-PCR for the TCR CDR3 was performed with the HTBI primer set and the Qiagen OneStep RT-PCR kit. A second multiplex PCR round built the libraries, followed by size selection and purification. Paired-end sequencing of the libraries was performed with 100 bp reads on an Illumina HiSeq2000. On the authors' methods: SOAPnuke was used to process the raw data, throwing out any read that contained adapters or uncalled bases, had a mean Phred below 15, or lacked an exact constant-primer or identifier match. COPE v1.2.5 was used to merge the high-quality paired reads, and each unique nucleotide sequence was defined as a clonotype. MiTCR v1.1 was used to align clonotypes to the IMGT TRBV, TRBD and TRBJ reference segments. The analysis was restricted to V-J combinations with a frequency above 0.0001, which together covered about 99% of the repertoires. The TCS score was defined as F50 (clonal expansion) divided by E x V (chaos), with BLOSUM62-based TCRdist calculated between CDR3 peptides within each V-J. Welch's t-statistics and random forest reduced around 510 V-J features to 13, which were used in a naive Bayes classifier (R e1071). TCRdb reanalyzed the raw reads on its own, using fastp at Q25 for trimming and MiXCR for clone calling, and kept in-frame beta chains. Here each entry gathers all rows of one CDR3 protein and keeps the most common genes and DNA. These V and J calls derive from TCRdb rather than the authors' analysis. Here the sample has fewer than 400,000 distinct CDR3 sequences; around a sixth occur a single time. Of the sample, approximately 35% falls within the top ten clones.

Note on this clonotype: There is no known antigen for this receptor. No quality values exist for individual bases; no much larger clone is one base distant.

The material sequenced was blood. The clonotype comes from a young man with Graves' hyperthyroidism. This sequence uses TRBV9 and TRBJ1-5; matching of 6 bases hints at TRBD1 as the D gene. The CDR3 here reads CASGKGVDNNQPQHF. The nucleotides read TGTGCCAGCGGGAAGGGGGTTGATAACAATCAGCCCCAGCATTTT.